The present T cell receptor beta chain was sequenced within a study of blood T cells in healthy people across ages. A second PCR, run for roughly 7 to 12 cycles, used a sample-barcoded 5' primer plus a J-beta primer mix. Each CDR3 protein is one row after TCRdb ran MiXCR on the 5' RACE reads. The sample lists some 790,000 distinct CDR3 sequences; 29% were seen once. The CDR3 is made up of 15 amino acids. The V and J ends lost 8 bases and 7 bases, in that order; junction bases with no gene match: 14. Germline V gene data show CDR1 as WSHSY and CDR2 as SAAADI. To note about this clonotype: This clone may be a read error of a much larger clone one base away.

The V and J genes are TRBV10-2 and TRBJ2-1; 7 bases are shared with TRBD2. This clonotype was sampled from a woman over 75 in good health. The sequencing input was blood. CDR3 DNA: TGCGCCAGCGGCCAACTAGCGTATGCAAGGAATGAGCAGTTCTTC. Protein product: CASGQLAYARNEQFF.